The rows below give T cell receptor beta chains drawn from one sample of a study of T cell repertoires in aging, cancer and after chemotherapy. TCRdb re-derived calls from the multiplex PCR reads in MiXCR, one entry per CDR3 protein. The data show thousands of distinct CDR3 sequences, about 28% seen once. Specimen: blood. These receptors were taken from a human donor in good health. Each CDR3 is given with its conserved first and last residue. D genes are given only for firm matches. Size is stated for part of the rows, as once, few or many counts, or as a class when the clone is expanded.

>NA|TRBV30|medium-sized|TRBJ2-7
CAWRRDSYEQYF
TGTGCCTGGAGAAGGGACTCCTACGAGCAGTACTTC
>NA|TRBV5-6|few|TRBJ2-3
CASSPAMGGGDTQYF
TGTGCCAGCAGCCCGGCAATGGGGGGCGGAGATACGCAGTATTTT
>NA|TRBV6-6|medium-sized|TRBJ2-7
CASSYSTYEQYF
TGTGCCAGCAGTTACTCGACCTACGAGCAGTACTTC
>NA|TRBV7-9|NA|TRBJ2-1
CASSPNLRSYNEQFF
TGTGCCAGCAGCCCCAATTTACGCTCCTACAATGAGCAGTTCTTC
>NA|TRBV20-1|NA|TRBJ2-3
CSAVVSAITDTQYF
TGCAGTGCAGTGGTGTCTGCTATCACAGATACGCAGTATTTT
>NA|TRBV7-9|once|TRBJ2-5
CASSLDSRAQYF
TGTGCCAGCAGCTTAGACTCCCGGGCCCAGTACTTC
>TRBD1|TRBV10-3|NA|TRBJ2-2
CAARQGSGELFF
TGTGCCGCCAGACAGGGGAGCGGGGAGCTGTTTTTT
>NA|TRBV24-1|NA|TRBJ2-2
CATSLGGELFF
TGTGCCACCTCACTGGGTGGGGAGCTGTTTTTT
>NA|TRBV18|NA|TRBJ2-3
CASSDRTLPGDTQYF
TGTGCCAGCTCAGACAGAACCTTACCGGGAGATACGCAGTATTTT
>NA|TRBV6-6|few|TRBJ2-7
CASSKGLVYEQYF
TGTGCCAGCAGCAAGGGACTTGTCTACGAGCAGTACTTC
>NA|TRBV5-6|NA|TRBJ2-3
CASSGIRGANEYF
TGTGCCAGCAGCGGGATCCGGGGGGCGAATGAGTATTTT
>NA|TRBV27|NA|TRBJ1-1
CASRGQGSTEAFF
TGTGCCAGCAGGGGGCAGGGTTCGACTGAAGCTTTCTTT
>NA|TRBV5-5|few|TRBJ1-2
CASRIPGTQNYGYTF
TGTGCCAGCAGGATCCCCGGGACACAAAACTATGGCTACACCTTC
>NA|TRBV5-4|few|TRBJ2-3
CASSNGGSVTDTQYF
TGTGCCAGCAGCAATGGGGGATCAGTCACAGATACGCAGTATTTT
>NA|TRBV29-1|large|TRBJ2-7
CSVYTADRLEQYF
TGCAGCGTTTACACGGCCGATCGACTCGAGCAGTACTTC
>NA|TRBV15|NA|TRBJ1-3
CATSRDRGPGNTIYF
TGTGCCACCAGCAGAGATCGGGGGCCTGGAAACACCATATATTTT
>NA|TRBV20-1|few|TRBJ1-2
CSATQAGQINYGYTF
TGCAGTGCTACCCAAGCAGGCCAGATTAACTATGGCTACACCTTC
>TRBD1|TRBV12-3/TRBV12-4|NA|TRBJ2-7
CASSRQGNYEQYF
TGTGCCAGCAGTCGACAGGGAAATTACGAGCAGTACTTC
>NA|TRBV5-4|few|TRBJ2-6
CASSPEISGANVLTF
TGTGCCAGCAGCCCCGAAATCTCTGGGGCCAACGTCCTGACTTTC
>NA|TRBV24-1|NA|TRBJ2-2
CATSDLRPARNTGELFF
TGTGCCACCAGTGATTTGCGCCCGGCCAGGAACACCGGGGAGCTGTTTTTT
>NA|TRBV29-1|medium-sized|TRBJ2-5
CSVRMYQETQYF
TGCAGCGTACGGATGTACCAAGAGACCCAGTACTTC
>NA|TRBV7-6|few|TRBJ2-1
CASSYTGSSYNEQFF
TGTGCCAGCAGCTACACGGGGAGCTCCTACAATGAGCAGTTCTTC
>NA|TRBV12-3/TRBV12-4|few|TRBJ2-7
CASSLGGGGLSYEQYF
TGTGCCAGCAGTTTGGGGGGTGGGGGGCTTTCCTACGAGCAGTACTTC
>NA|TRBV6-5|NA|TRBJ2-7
CASSQGLTPTTYEQYF
TGTGCCAGCAGCCAAGGTCTGACACCAACCACCTACGAGCAGTACTTC
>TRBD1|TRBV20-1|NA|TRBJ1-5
CSASPWGQDGNQPQHF
TGCAGTGCTAGCCCCTGGGGACAGGATGGCAATCAGCCCCAGCATTTT
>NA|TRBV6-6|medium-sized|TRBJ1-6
CASSSTGTNSPLHF
TGTGCCAGCAGTTCGACCGGGACAAATTCACCCCTCCACTTT
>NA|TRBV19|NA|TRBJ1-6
CASIMGRREPTLHF
TGTGCCAGTATTATGGGCAGGCGGGAGCCAACCCTCCACTTT
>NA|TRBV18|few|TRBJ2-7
CASSKGGDRSEQYF
TGTGCCAGCTCGAAAGGGGGGGACCGTAGCGAGCAGTACTTC
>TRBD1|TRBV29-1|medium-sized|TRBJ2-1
CSVDEQGDYNEQFF
TGCAGCGTTGATGAGCAGGGGGATTACAATGAGCAGTTCTTC
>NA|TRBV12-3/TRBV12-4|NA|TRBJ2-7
CASAPWCYEQYF
TGTGCCAGCGCCCCTTGGTGCTACGAGCAGTACTTC